Each of the 2 T cell receptor beta chains below was sequenced from the same sample in a study of Graves' ophthalmopathy and Graves' hyperthyroidism. The authors amplified TCR beta CDR3 regions from RNA transcripts. Second-round multiplex PCR came after first-round RT-PCR with HTBI primers. Via MiXCR, TCRdb re-called the multiplex PCR reads, giving one row per CDR3 protein. The sample contains almost 750,000 distinct CDR3 sequences, around 40% of which appear only once. The sample taken for sequencing was peripheral blood. The receptors originated from an adult man with Graves' ophthalmopathy.

This chain connects TRBV24-1 to TRBJ1-1; maybe TRBD1 (5 bases). CDR1 KGHDR and CDR2 SFDVKD come from the germline V gene. V gave up 6 bases and J gave up 5 bases, with 15 bases separating them. CDR3 length equals 14 residues. CDR3 nucleotide sequence: TGTGCCACCAGTATGGCGGGGGGGAGGACTGAAGCTTTCTTT. It codes for CATSMAGGRTEAFF.

The J gene is TRBJ1-2, the V gene TRBV6-5, with D possibly matching TRBD1 (5 bases). Trimming took off 3 bases at V and 3 bases at J, with 11 bases between the two ends. Germline V gene lookup returns CDR1 MNHEY and CDR2 SVGAGI. The CDR3 loop spans 14 amino acids. The CDR3 protein is CASSYGGSDYGYTF. DNA of the CDR3: TGTGCCAGCAGTTATGGGGGTTCAGACTATGGCTACACCTTC.